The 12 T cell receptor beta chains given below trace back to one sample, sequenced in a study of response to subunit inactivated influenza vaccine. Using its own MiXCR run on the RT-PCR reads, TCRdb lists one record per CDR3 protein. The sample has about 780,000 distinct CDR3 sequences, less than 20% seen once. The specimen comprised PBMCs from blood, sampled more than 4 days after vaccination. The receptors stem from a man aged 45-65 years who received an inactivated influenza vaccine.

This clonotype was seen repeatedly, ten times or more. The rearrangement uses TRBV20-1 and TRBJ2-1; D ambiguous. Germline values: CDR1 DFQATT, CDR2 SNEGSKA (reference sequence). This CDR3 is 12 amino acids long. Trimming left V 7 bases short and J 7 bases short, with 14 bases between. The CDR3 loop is CSGEAPMNEQFF. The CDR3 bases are TGCAGTGGAGAGGCCCCGATGAATGAGCAGTTCTTC.

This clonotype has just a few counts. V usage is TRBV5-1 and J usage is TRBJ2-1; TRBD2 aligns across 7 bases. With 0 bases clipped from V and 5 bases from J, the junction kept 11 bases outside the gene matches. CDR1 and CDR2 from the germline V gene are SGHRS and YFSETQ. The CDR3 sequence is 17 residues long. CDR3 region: CASSLGGGFGLHNEQFF. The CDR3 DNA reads TGCGCCAGCAGCTTGGGGGGGGGGTTTGGGCTGCACAATGAGCAGTTCTTC. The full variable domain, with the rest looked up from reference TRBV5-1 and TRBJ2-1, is KAGVTQTPRYLIKTRGQQVTLSCSPISGHRSVSWYQQTPGQGLQFLFEYFSETQRNKGNFPGRFSGRQFSNSRSEMNVSTLELGDSALYLCASSLGGGFGLHNEQFFGPGTRLTVL.

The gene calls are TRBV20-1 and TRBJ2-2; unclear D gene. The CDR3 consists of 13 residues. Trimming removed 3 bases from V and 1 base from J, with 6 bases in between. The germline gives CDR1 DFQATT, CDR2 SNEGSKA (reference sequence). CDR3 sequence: CSASAKNTGELFF. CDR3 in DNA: TGCAGTGCTAGTGCTAAGAACACCGGGGAGCTGTTTTTT.

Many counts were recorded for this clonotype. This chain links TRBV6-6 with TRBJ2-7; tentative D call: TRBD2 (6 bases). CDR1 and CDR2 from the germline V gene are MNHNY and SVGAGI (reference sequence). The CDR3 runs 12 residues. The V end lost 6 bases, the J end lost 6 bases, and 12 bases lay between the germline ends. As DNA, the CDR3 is TGTGCCAGCAGGGAGGGCCCCATCGAGCAGTACTTC. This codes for CASREGPIEQYF.

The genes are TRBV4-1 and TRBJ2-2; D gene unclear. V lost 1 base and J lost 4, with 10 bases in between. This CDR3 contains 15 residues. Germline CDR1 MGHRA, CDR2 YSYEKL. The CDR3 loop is CASSQVVGITGELFF. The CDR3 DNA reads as TGCGCCAGCAGCCAAGTTGTAGGGATCACCGGGGAGCTGTTTTTT.

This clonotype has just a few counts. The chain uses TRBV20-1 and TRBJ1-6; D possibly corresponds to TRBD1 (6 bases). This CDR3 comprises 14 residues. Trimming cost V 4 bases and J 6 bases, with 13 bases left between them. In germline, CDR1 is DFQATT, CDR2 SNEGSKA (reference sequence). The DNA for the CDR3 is TGCAGTGCTAAACTACAGGGTATTAATTCACCCCTCCACTTT. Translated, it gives CSAKLQGINSPLHF.

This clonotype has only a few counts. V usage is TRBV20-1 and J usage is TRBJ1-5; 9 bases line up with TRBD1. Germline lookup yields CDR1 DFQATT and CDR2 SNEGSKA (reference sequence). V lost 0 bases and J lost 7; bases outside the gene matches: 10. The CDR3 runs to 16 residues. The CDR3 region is CSARERTGAIMQPQHF. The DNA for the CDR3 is TGCAGTGCTAGAGAGAGGACAGGGGCCATTATGCAGCCCCAGCATTTT.

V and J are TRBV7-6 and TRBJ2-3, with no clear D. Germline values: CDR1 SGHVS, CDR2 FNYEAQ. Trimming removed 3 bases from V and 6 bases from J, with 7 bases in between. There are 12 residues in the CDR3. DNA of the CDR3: TGTGCCAGCAGCTTTCCTCTTGATACGCAGTATTTT. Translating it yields CASSFPLDTQYF.

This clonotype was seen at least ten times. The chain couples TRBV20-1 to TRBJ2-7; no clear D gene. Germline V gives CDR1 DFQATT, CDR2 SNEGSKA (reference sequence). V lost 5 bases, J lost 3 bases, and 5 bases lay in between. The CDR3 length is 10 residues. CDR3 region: CSAADYEQYF. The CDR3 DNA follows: TGCAGTGCTGCTGACTACGAGCAGTACTTC.

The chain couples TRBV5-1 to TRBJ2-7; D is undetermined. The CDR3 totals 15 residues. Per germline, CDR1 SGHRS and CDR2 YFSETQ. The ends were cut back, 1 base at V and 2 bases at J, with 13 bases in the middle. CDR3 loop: CASSLYRDRTYEQYF. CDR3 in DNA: TGCGCCAGCAGCTTGTACCGAGACCGCACCTACGAGCAGTACTTC.

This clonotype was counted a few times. The CDR3 sequence: CASSPLGGRIAGNTIYF. Here the CDR3 DNA reads TGTGCCAGCAGTCCCCTTGGAGGGAGGATTGCTGGAAACACCATATATTTT. V usage is TRBV6-1 and J usage is TRBJ1-3; D gene ambiguous. V was clipped by 5 bases and J by 2 bases, with 19 bases between them. The CDR3 is 17 amino acids. From germline, CDR1 is MNHNS and CDR2 SASEGT.

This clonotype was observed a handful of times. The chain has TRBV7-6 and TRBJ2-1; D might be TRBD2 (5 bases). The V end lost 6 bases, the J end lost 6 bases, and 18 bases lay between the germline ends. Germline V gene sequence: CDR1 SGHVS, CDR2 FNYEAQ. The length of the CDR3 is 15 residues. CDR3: CASRSRVGGRNEQFF. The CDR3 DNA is TGTGCCAGCAGGTCCCGAGTCGGAGGTCGCAATGAGCAGTTCTTC.